This TCR beta chain was sequenced during a study of long-term antiretroviral therapy in people with HIV. Overall study findings and caveats: Samples were collected from about 2003 to 2018 under possibly less effective ART regimens. Post-ART, diversity grew, though it stayed under transplant donor control levels. Those clones which expanded before ART made up the dominant part of the repertoire at all time points.

Two or more post-ART PBMC samples, plus at least one pre-ART sample, were available for each donor. Version v3.0 of the immunoSEQ assay was performed at survey level. Here immunoSEQ multiplex PCR was the method, and the copy in TCRdb shows in-frame clones only, minus some. The sample comprises over 20,000 clones, more than 65% of which are singletons, and 15% to 20% rests with the top ten. This CDR3 has 12 amino acids. Per germline, CDR1 GTSNPN and CDR2 SVGIG (reference sequence). V was clipped by 5 bases and J by 4 bases, with 11 bases between them. By share, this clone counts as large (0.1 to 1%). Its antigen is currently unknown. At the DNA level, this CDR3 is encoded by other sequences in the same sample as well.

The sequence came from a man aged 18 to 30 with HIV. V usage is TRBV30 and J usage is TRBJ1-1; the D gene is possibly TRBD1 (5 bases). Sequenced material: unsorted PBMCs, taken 0.1 years before starting antiretroviral therapy. CDR3 amino acids: CAWGAGFTEAFF. The DNA for the CDR3 is TGTGCCTGGGGGGCGGGTTTCACTGAAGCTTTCTTT. The full variable domain, in which reference TRBV30 and TRBJ1-1 provide the parts outside the CDR3, is SQTIHQWPATLVQPVGSPLSLECTVEGTSNPNLYWYRQAAGRGLQLLFYSVGIGQISSEVPQNLSASRPQDRQFILSSKKLLLSDSGFYLCAWGAGFTEAFFGQGTRLTVV.